Below are 14 T cell receptor beta chains sequenced from a single sample in a study of blood T cell repertoires in COVID-19. Clones were sequenced by immunoSEQ multiplex PCR, and TCRdb holds only the in-frame ones, with some missing. Of approximately 410,000 clones in the sample, about nine tenths were seen once. Sequencing input: peripheral blood. The source of these receptors is a woman younger than 45 with active or convalescent COVID-19.

This sequence joins TRBV6-5 and TRBJ2-1, with D possibly TRBD1 on 6 matching bases. Germline V gene lookup returns CDR1 MNHEY and CDR2 SVGAGI. The CDR3 covers 14 residues. V was trimmed by 5 bases and J by 0 bases, leaving 8 bases between them. In DNA form, the CDR3 reads TGTGCCAGCAGTAGGGGACACTCCTACAATGAGCAGTTCTTC. It codes for CASSRGHSYNEQFF.

This chain joins TRBV19 and TRBJ1-2; D gene uncertain. Trimming left V 6 bases short and J 4 bases short, with 15 bases between. CDR3 length equals 14 residues. The germline gives CDR1 LNHDA, CDR2 SQIVND (reference sequence). The chain's CDR3 is CASSRGREPYGYTF. CDR3 nucleotides: TGTGCCAGTAGCCGGGGTAGGGAGCCCTATGGCTACACCTTC.

The chain employs TRBV7-9 and TRBJ1-2, with D possibly TRBD1 on 5 matching bases. The CDR3 extends over 14 amino acids. Deletions cut 5 bases from V and 8 bases from J, with 18 bases between. Germline V lookup: CDR1 SEHNR, CDR2 FQNEAQ (reference sequence). Here the CDR3 DNA reads TGTGCCAGCAGCCCCCAGGGTTCCCTCGGGGGCTACACCTTC. It is translated as CASSPQGSLGGYTF. Full variable domain (outside the CDR3, taken from reference TRBV7-9 and TRBJ1-2): DTGVSQNPRHKITKRGQNVTFRCDPISEHNRLYWYRQTLGQGPEFLTYFQNEAQLEKSRLLSDRFSAERPKGSFSTLEIQRTEQGDSAMYLCASSPQGSLGGYTFGSGTRLTVV.

The gene calls are TRBV10-1 and TRBJ2-3; 13 bases line up with TRBD2. J gave up 3 bases and V 4 bases, and 1 base lay outside the gene matches. The length of the CDR3 is 15 residues. Germline V gene sequence: CDR1 WNHNN, CDR2 SYGVQD (reference sequence). CDR3 protein: CASSVTSGRTDTQYF. The DNA of the CDR3 is TGCGCCAGCAGTGTGACTAGCGGGAGGACAGATACGCAGTATTTT.

This clone occurred a few times. The chain joins TRBV11-3 to TRBJ1-6; 9 bases fit TRBD1. This CDR3 is built from 13 residues. Germline V lookup: CDR1 SGHNT, CDR2 YENEEA. Unmatched junction bases numbered 5, after V lost 5 bases and J lost 12 bases. CDR3: CASSLGTGRPLHF. CDR3 DNA sequence: TGTGCCAGCAGCCTTGGGACAGGGAGACCCCTCCACTTT. Together with reference TRBV11-3 and TRBJ1-6, the CDR3 gives the full variable domain: EAGVVQSPRYKIIEKKQPVAFWCNPISGHNTLYWYLQNLGQGPELLIRYENEEAVDDSQLPKDRFSAERLKGVDSTLKIQPAELGDSAVYLCASSLGTGRPLHFGNGTRLTVT.

The J gene is TRBJ2-7, the V gene TRBV3-1 (or the pseudogene TRBV3-2), with 11 bases lining up with TRBD2. The V gene's germline CDR1 is LGHDT and CDR2 YNNKEL (reference sequence). This CDR3 contains 13 residues. The V gene end was trimmed by 8 bases and the J gene end by 4 bases; junction bases not matched to a gene: 4. CDR3 amino acids: CASELAGVYEQYF. For the CDR3, the DNA is TGTGCCAGCGAACTAGCGGGAGTTTACGAGCAGTACTTC.

This clone appeared once. This chain connects TRBV3-1 (or the pseudogene TRBV3-2) to TRBJ2-7, with 9 bases identical to TRBD1. The V gene end was trimmed by 3 bases and the J gene end by 3 bases; junction bases not matched to a gene: 6. The germline CDR1 and CDR2 sequences are LGHDT and YNNKEL (reference sequence). The CDR3 extends over 15 amino acids. CDR3 protein: CASSHPGTGNYEQYF. The CDR3 coding sequence is TGTGCCAGCAGCCATCCCGGGACAGGGAACTACGAGCAGTACTTC.

This clone was counted once. The chain employs TRBV6-6 and TRBJ1-6; tentative D call: TRBD1 (5 bases). V was clipped by 3 bases and J by 9 bases, with 12 bases between them. The CDR3 is 14 residues long. Germline loops: CDR1 MNHNY, CDR2 SVGAGI (reference sequence). The CDR3 spells CASSYPGQASPLHF. In DNA form, the CDR3 reads TGTGCCAGCAGTTATCCCGGACAAGCTTCACCCCTCCACTTT.

V usage is TRBV10-3 and J usage is TRBJ1-5; D ambiguous. Trimming removed 3 bases from V and 2 bases from J, with 20 bases in between. The CDR3 is 18 amino acids. CDR1 is ENHRY and CDR2 is SYGVKD in the germline V gene. This CDR3 is CAISEGPREGFGNQPQHF. DNA of the CDR3: TGTGCCATCAGTGAAGGACCGAGGGAAGGGTTTGGCAATCAGCCCCAGCATTTT.

This clone was observed a single time. The chain uses TRBV18 and TRBJ1-1; 8 bases match TRBD1. Germline lookup yields CDR1 KGHSH and CDR2 LQKENI. This CDR3 has 14 residues. J gave up 1 base and V 5 bases, and 3 bases lay outside the gene matches. CDR3 coding DNA: TGTGCCAGCTCAGAACAGGGGGGGAACACTGAAGCTTTCTTT. Protein product: CASSEQGGNTEAFF. The entire variable domain, with the rest obtained from reference TRBV18 and TRBJ1-1, is as follows: NAGVMQNPRHLVRRRGQEARLRCSPMKGHSHVYWYRQLPEEGLKFMVYLQKENIIDESGMPKERFSAEFPKEGPSILRIQQVVRGDSAAYFCASSEQGGNTEAFFGQGTRLTVV.

This chain connects TRBV19 to TRBJ1-6; 7 bases are shared with TRBD1. CDR3 length equals 15 residues. Per the germline V gene, CDR1 is LNHDA and CDR2 is SQIVND (reference sequence). Trimming cost V 7 bases and J 5 bases; bases outside gene matches: 8. CDR3 in DNA: TGTGCCAGTATCCCTCGGACAGGCGATAATTCACCCCTCCACTTT. This sequence encodes CASIPRTGDNSPLHF. Full variable domain (outside the CDR3, taken from reference TRBV19 and TRBJ1-6): DGGITQSPKYLFRKEGQNVTLSCEQNLNHDAMYWYRQDPGQGLRLIYYSQIVNDFQKGDIAEGYSVSREKKESFPLTVTSAQKNPTAFYLCASIPRTGDNSPLHFGNGTRLTVT.

The V and J genes are TRBV7-6 and TRBJ2-7; D call uncertain. The CDR3 has 15 amino acids. CDR1 is SGHVS, CDR2 FNYEAQ, per germline. Trimming pared 5 bases from V and 0 bases from J, leaving 14 bases between. The CDR3 sequence is CASSPPGVSSYEQYF. DNA of the CDR3: TGTGCCAGCAGCCCACCCGGAGTAAGCTCCTACGAGCAGTACTTC.

The chain uses TRBV19 and TRBJ2-7, with TRBD1 matching 8 bases. After removal of 3 bases from V and 0 bases from J, the junction contained 4 bases not matched to a gene. The CDR3 extends over 15 amino acids. In germline, CDR1 is LNHDA, CDR2 SQIVND (reference sequence). In DNA, the CDR3 is TGTGCCAGTAGTATGGGGACAGGATACTCCTACGAGCAGTACTTC. Its protein product is CASSMGTGYSYEQYF.

V and J are TRBV7-2 and TRBJ2-1; perhaps TRBD2 as D (6 bases). V was pared by 4 bases and J by 8 bases, with 15 bases between. The CDR3 consists of 14 residues. Germline loops: CDR1 SGHTA, CDR2 FQGNSA. The CDR3 is CASSYWTGSDEQFF. The CDR3, as DNA: TGTGCCAGCAGCTATTGGACCGGGAGCGATGAGCAGTTCTTC.